These 32 T cell receptor beta chains were sequenced from one sample in a study of cytomegalovirus exposure and HLA in healthy donors. PCR primers comprised 60 Vbeta and 13 Jbeta primers. Assay used: immunoSEQ multiplex PCR; TCRdb lists only in-frame clones, some missing. The sample lists under 150,000 clones, roughly 75% occurring once. The sequenced sample consisted of PBMCs. Source of these receptors: a man aged 35 to 55 in good health and CMV-seropositive.

The rearrangement joins TRBV30 to TRBJ2-7; tentatively, D is TRBD1 (6 bases). V gave up 3 bases and J gave up 5 bases, with 20 bases separating them. The germline gives CDR1 GTSNPN, CDR2 SVGIG (reference sequence). The CDR3 is 15 amino acids. The CDR3 DNA follows: TGTGCCTGGAGCGGAGGCGGGCAGGGGTTCAACGAGCAGTACTTC. Its protein is CAWSGGGQGFNEQYF. The entire variable domain, with the rest obtained from reference TRBV30 and TRBJ2-7, is as follows: SQTIHQWPATLVQPVGSPLSLECTVEGTSNPNLYWYRQAAGRGLQLLFYSVGIGQISSEVPQNLSASRPQDRQFILSSKKLLLSDSGFYLCAWSGGGQGFNEQYFGPGTRLTVT.

The J gene is TRBJ2-5, the V gene TRBV15; no clear D gene. Germline V gene data show CDR1 as LNHNV and CDR2 as YYDKDF (reference sequence). V was trimmed by 2 bases and J by 2 bases, leaving 3 bases between them. This CDR3 has 12 residues. The CDR3 spells CATSRTQETQYF. CDR3 nucleotides: TGTGCCACCAGCAGAACTCAAGAGACCCAGTACTTC.

The rearrangement joins TRBV4-1 to TRBJ2-7, with 7 bases aligning to TRBD2. The CDR3 is 15 residues long. V shed 0 bases and J 7 bases; nucleotides not matched to a gene: 9. Germline V gene data show CDR1 as MGHRA and CDR2 as YSYEKL. The CDR3 DNA reads TGCGCCAGCAGCCAAGATTTCGGCGGGAGTGGAGAGCAGTACTTC. Translating gives CASSQDFGGSGEQYF.

V usage is TRBV5-4 and J usage is TRBJ1-6; D might be TRBD1 (6 bases). V lost 1 base to trimming and J lost 10 bases, with 9 bases between them. The germline CDR1 and CDR2 sequences are SGHNT and YYREEE (reference sequence). The CDR3 has 13 residues. This chain's CDR3 is CASSLTGNSPLHF. Here the CDR3 DNA reads TGTGCCAGCAGCTTGACAGGGAACTCACCCCTCCACTTT.

As to this clone: At one of its ends the junction is not consistent with the germline gene, which may arise from a read error. This sequence joins TRBV7-7 and TRBJ1-1; TRBD1 might be the D (5 bases). This CDR3 comprises 17 residues. Germline loops: CDR1 SSHAT, CDR2 FNYEAQ (reference sequence). CDR3 sequence: CASSLAGSRRVDTEAFF. Here the CDR3 DNA reads TGTGCTAGCAGCTTAGCGGGAAGCCGCAGGGTGGACACTGAAGCTTTCTTT.

The chain employs TRBV5-1 and TRBJ1-5; TRBD1 is a possible D gene (6 bases). Germline V gene lookup returns CDR1 SGHRS and CDR2 YFSETQ. V lost 3 bases and J 2 bases, leaving 6 bases between the germline ends. The CDR3 loop spans 13 amino acids. This CDR3 reads CASSYRGNQPQHF. As DNA, the CDR3 is TGCGCCAGCAGCTACAGGGGCAATCAGCCCCAGCATTTT.

This chain uses TRBV4-2 with TRBJ2-1; TRBD1 matches 8 bases. Unmatched junction bases numbered 8, after V lost 2 bases and J lost 8 bases. The CDR3 sequence is 15 residues long. Germline CDR1 reads LGHNA; CDR2 reads YNFKEQ. CDR3 nucleotides: TGTGCCAGCAGCCAATGGACAGGGCAGGCGGATGAGCAGTTCTTC. Translated, it gives CASSQWTGQADEQFF.

The chain has TRBV5-1 and TRBJ2-7; 9 nucleotides line up with TRBD2. V was pared by 3 bases and J by 4 bases, with 5 bases of the junction left unmatched. The CDR3 has 14 amino acids. Germline assignment: CDR1 SGHRS and CDR2 YFSETQ. The chain's CDR3 is CASSYSGSGYEQYF. The DNA of the CDR3 is TGCGCCAGCAGCTATAGCGGGAGTGGGTACGAGCAGTACTTC.

V and J are TRBV7-9 and TRBJ2-3, with 8 bases matching TRBD2. CDR1 is SEHNR and CDR2 is FQNEAQ in the germline V gene (reference sequence). Trimming removed 4 bases from V and 4 bases from J; junction bases left unmatched: 4. CDR3 length equals 14 residues. The CDR3 DNA sequence: TGTGCCAGCAGCTCAACGGGACTAGCAGATACGCAGTATTTT. Protein product: CASSSTGLADTQYF.

In DNA form, the CDR3 reads TGTGCCAGCAGCTTGGGGCCCAATGAAAAACTGTTTTTT. It codes for CASSLGPNEKLFF. The J gene is TRBJ1-4, the V gene TRBV11-3; maybe TRBD1 (5 bases). This CDR3 contains 13 residues. In germline, CDR1 is SGHNT, CDR2 YENEEA. Trimming took 3 bases from V and 5 from J, leaving 7 bases between them. The complete variable domain, with remaining parts taken from reference TRBV11-3 and TRBJ1-4, reads EAGVVQSPRYKIIEKKQPVAFWCNPISGHNTLYWYLQNLGQGPELLIRYENEEAVDDSQLPKDRFSAERLKGVDSTLKIQPAELGDSAVYLCASSLGPNEKLFFGSGTQLSVL.

This rearrangement joins TRBV6-5 to TRBJ2-3; 7 bases align to TRBD2. The CDR3 totals 14 residues. The V and J ends lost 6 bases and 2 bases, in that order; junction bases with no gene match: 5. Per the germline V gene, CDR1 is MNHEY and CDR2 is SVGAGI. CDR3 in amino acids: CASSSSGDTDTQYF. Written as DNA, the CDR3 is TGTGCCAGCAGCTCCAGCGGGGACACAGATACGCAGTATTTT.

This clone was observed a few times. V is TRBV29-1 and J is TRBJ2-1; TRBD1 matches at 10 bases. CDR1 and CDR2 (germline): SQVTM, ANQGSEA. The CDR3 sequence is 14 residues long. Germline trimming cut 7 bases from V and 5 bases from J; bases unmatched to any gene: 8. The CDR3 nucleotides read TGCAGCGGTGGGGGCGGGACAGGGGACAATGAGCAGTTCTTC. It specifies CSGGGGTGDNEQFF.

J is TRBJ2-7 and V is TRBV6-5, with D tentatively TRBD2 (7 bases). The ends were cut back, 2 bases at V and 4 bases at J, with 9 bases in the middle. The CDR3 sequence is 13 residues long. Germline V gene data show CDR1 as MNHEY and CDR2 as SVGAGI. Here the CDR3 DNA reads TGTGCCAGCAGTTACGCGGGGGCTTACGAGCAGTACTTC. It translates to CASSYAGAYEQYF.

This chain uses TRBV6-6 with TRBJ1-1; D might be TRBD1 (5 bases). CDR1 is MNHNY and CDR2 is SVGAGI in the germline V gene (reference sequence). V was cut by 4 bases and J by 4 bases, with 10 bases left in between. This CDR3 has 13 residues. In DNA, the CDR3 is TGTGCCAGCAGTTCGCAGGGTTCCACTGAAGCTTTCTTT. It translates to CASSSQGSTEAFF.

The chain employs TRBV15 and TRBJ1-4; 8 nucleotides line up with TRBD1. The CDR3 is 15 amino acids. CDR1 LNHNV and CDR2 YYDKDF come from the germline V gene (reference sequence). With 1 base clipped from V and 8 bases from J, the junction kept 6 bases outside the gene matches. CDR3 bases: TGTGCCACCAGCAGAGGAACAGGGGGAGAAGAAAAACTGTTTTTT. Translating it yields CATSRGTGGEEKLFF.

This clone has only one observation. This CDR3 is CASSISGSGSTDTQYF. CDR3 DNA: TGTGCCAGTAGTATATCGGGTTCGGGTAGCACAGATACGCAGTATTTT. The genes are TRBV19 and TRBJ2-3; D is undetermined. The CDR3 totals 16 residues. CDR1 LNHDA and CDR2 SQIVND come from the germline V gene (reference sequence). Trimming stripped 2 bases from V and 0 bases from J, with 12 bases between.

The chain employs TRBV4-1 and TRBJ1-4; a weak D match, TRBD1 (6 bases). There are 15 residues in the CDR3. Germline V gives CDR1 MGHRA, CDR2 YSYEKL. V was cut by 6 bases and J by 0 bases, with 11 bases left in between. The CDR3 nucleotides read TGCGCCAGCAGTGACAGGTTAGCAACTAATGAAAAACTGTTTTTT. Its protein is CASSDRLATNEKLFF.

This clone was recorded a few times. The J gene is TRBJ1-2, the V gene TRBV2; D is undetermined. Germline V gives CDR1 SNHLY, CDR2 FYNNEI. This CDR3 has 14 amino acids. Trimming removed 2 bases from V and 4 bases from J, with 11 bases in between. CDR3 coding DNA: TGTGCCAGCAGTGAAAGGTGGGCGAGCTATGGCTACACCTTC. Translation: CASSERWASYGYTF. The complete variable domain, with remaining parts taken from reference TRBV2 and TRBJ1-2, reads EPEVTQTPSHQVTQMGQEVILRCVPISNHLYFYWYRQILGQKVEFLVSFYNNEISEKSEIFDDQFSVERPDGSNFTLKIRSTKLEDSAMYFCASSERWASYGYTFGSGTRLTVV.

This clone counts as medium-sized. This rearrangement joins TRBV6-5 to TRBJ1-1; the match to TRBD1 covers 10 bases. There are 13 residues in the CDR3. J lost 4 bases, V lost 8 bases, and 4 bases had no gene match. Germline CDR1 MNHEY, CDR2 SVGAGI. The CDR3 region is CASWRQGATEAFF. In DNA, the CDR3 is TGTGCCAGCTGGCGACAGGGGGCCACTGAAGCTTTCTTT.

This clone was seen a few times. V and J are TRBV30 and TRBJ2-5, with 8 bases that match TRBD2. Per germline, CDR1 GTSNPN and CDR2 SVGIG (reference sequence). V shed 3 bases, J shed 5 bases, and the junction held 8 bases outside the gene matches. This CDR3 contains 14 residues. The CDR3 loop reads CAWRAGTSRETQYF. The DNA for the CDR3 is TGTGCCTGGAGGGCCGGGACTAGTAGGGAGACCCAGTACTTC.

This clone was found a few times. The chain has TRBV18 and TRBJ2-5; D call uncertain. Trimming cost V 3 bases and J 5 bases, with 4 bases left between them. The CDR3 contains 11 residues. Germline CDR1 KGHSH, CDR2 LQKENI. The CDR3, as DNA: TGTGCCAGCTCACCGGGCGAGACCCAGTACTTC. Protein: CASSPGETQYF.

This clone was detected only once. The rearrangement uses TRBV9 and TRBJ2-3, with 12 bases identical to TRBD2. This CDR3 has 16 amino acids. Losses at the gene ends were 4 bases for V and 4 bases for J; bases not matched to a gene: 7. Looked up from germline, CDR1 is SGDLS and CDR2 is YYNGEE. This chain's CDR3 is CASSTNGLAGPDTQYF. The CDR3 coding sequence is TGTGCCAGCAGCACAAACGGACTAGCGGGACCAGATACGCAGTATTTT.

This chain joins TRBV7-2 and TRBJ1-5; D uncertain. CDR3 length: 15 residues. Germline V gives CDR1 SGHTA, CDR2 FQGNSA. V was shortened by 5 bases and J by 5 bases, with 16 bases between the two germline ends. The CDR3 here is CASSQRTTQHQPQHF. CDR3 nucleotides: TGTGCCAGCAGCCAACGAACGACACAACATCAGCCCCAGCATTTT.

This clone was picked up a small number of times. V and J are TRBV28 and TRBJ1-2; D might be TRBD1 (6 bases). This CDR3 has 15 residues. V was pared by 2 bases and J by 4 bases, with 14 bases between. Germline V gene lookup returns CDR1 MDHEN and CDR2 SYDVKM. The CDR3 DNA reads TGTGCCAGCAGTTTAGTGGGGGCGGGAGCCTATGGCTACACCTTC. Residues: CASSLVGAGAYGYTF.

The V gene is TRBV7-2, the J gene TRBJ1-2, with D unresolved. Germline loops: CDR1 SGHTA, CDR2 FQGNSA. The CDR3 totals 15 residues. Trimming left V 1 base short and J 5 bases short, with 14 bases between. DNA of the CDR3: TGTGCCAGCAGCTTAGGGGAGGGTTCGGGGTATGGCTACACCTTC. Translating it yields CASSLGEGSGYGYTF. The variable domain in full, completed from reference TRBV7-2 and TRBJ1-2, reads GAGVSQSPSNKVTEKGKDVELRCDPISGHTALYWYRQSLGQGLEFLIYFQGNSAPDKSGLPSDRFSAERTGGSVSTLTIQRTQQEDSAVYLCASSLGEGSGYGYTFGSGTRLTVV.

The chain couples TRBV27 to TRBJ1-6; D remains ambiguous. This CDR3 contains 11 residues. The germline gives CDR1 MNHEY, CDR2 SMNVEV (reference sequence). The V gene lost 4 bases and the J gene lost 7 bases, with 2 bases spanning the gap. Written as DNA, the CDR3 is TGTGCCAGCAGTTCAAATTCACCCCTCCACTTT. Translating gives CASSSNSPLHF.

The sample holds a few counts of this clone. The chain uses TRBV4-3 and TRBJ1-1, with 7 bases matching TRBD1. This CDR3 is built from 13 residues. Germline V gene sequence: CDR1 LGHNA, CDR2 YSLEER. V shed 4 bases and J 3 bases; nucleotides not matched to a gene: 2. The chain's CDR3 is CASSLTGYTEAFF. For the CDR3, the DNA is TGCGCCAGCAGCCTGACAGGGTACACTGAAGCTTTCTTT.

This clone has only one observation. V is TRBV7-9 and J is TRBJ1-1; tentatively, D is TRBD1 (5 bases). CDR1 and CDR2 from the germline V gene are SEHNR and FQNEAQ (reference sequence). The CDR3 loop spans 15 amino acids. V gave up 0 bases and J gave up 4 bases, with 12 bases separating them. The CDR3 region has the DNA TGTGCCAGCAGCTTAGCGGAGGGGTTGGGCACTGAAGCTTTCTTT. Translating it yields CASSLAEGLGTEAFF.

The CDR3 is CASSLPPTGEDYEQYF. The CDR3 DNA sequence: TGTGCCAGCAGTTTACCCCCGACAGGGGAGGACTACGAGCAGTACTTC. This rearrangement joins TRBV27 to TRBJ2-7; TRBD1 matches at 8 bases. J lost 3 bases, V lost 2 bases, and 9 bases had no gene match. The length of the CDR3 is 16 residues. Germline loops: CDR1 MNHEY, CDR2 SMNVEV (reference sequence).

The sample holds a few counts of this clone. V gene TRBV11-2 combines with J gene TRBJ1-1; D not resolved. Trimming cost V 5 bases and J 0 bases, with 13 bases left between them. The CDR3 covers 15 residues. CDR1 is SGHAT, CDR2 FQNNGV, per germline. The CDR3 region has the DNA TGTGCCAGCAGCCCCCCGACTTATTTGAACACTGAAGCTTTCTTT. Protein product: CASSPPTYLNTEAFF.

V and J are TRBV4-3 and TRBJ2-1; tentative D call: TRBD2 (6 bases). Per germline, CDR1 LGHNA and CDR2 YSLEER. V gave up 1 base and J gave up 4 bases, with 23 bases separating them. The CDR3 length is 19 residues. In nucleotides, the CDR3 is TGCGCCAGCAGCCAAGTTTATGGGACCGGGGGACTTACGTACAATGAGCAGTTCTTC. It yields the protein CASSQVYGTGGLTYNEQFF.

The rearrangement uses TRBV5-5 and TRBJ1-5, with D maybe TRBD1 (6 bases). Between the trimmed V and J ends, which lost 5 bases and 7 bases, there was a span of 16 bases. The germline gives CDR1 SGHKS, CDR2 YYEKEE (reference sequence). The length of the CDR3 is 14 residues. The CDR3 is CASSFRGTGQPQHF. For the CDR3, the DNA is TGTGCCAGCAGTTTCAGGGGAACGGGGCAGCCCCAGCATTTT.